Listed below are T cell receptor beta chains from one sample, sequenced in a study of CD8+CD57+ T cells in acquired aplastic anemia. TCRdb re-called the reads through MiXCR, storing one row per CDR3 protein. Of approximately 300,000 distinct CDR3 sequences listed, 50% to 65% are singletons. What was sequenced was sorted CD4+, CD8+, or CD8+CD57+ T cells (not recorded which) from PBMCs. These receptors came from a human donor with aplastic anemia. The CDR3 runs from the conserved cysteine through the conserved F or W. The order of the fields is V gene, CDR3 protein.

V gene: TRBV29-1; CDR3 protein: CSVVGGLRETQYF
V gene: TRBV7-2; CDR3 protein: CASSLARGAMDGYTF
V gene: TRBV10-3; CDR3 protein: CAITGTTNTEAFF
V gene: TRBV4-1; CDR3 protein: CASSPPVGSGKLFF
V gene: TRBV2; CDR3 protein: CARSGGSTEAFF
V gene: TRBV20-1; CDR3 protein: CSASQGGNTIYF
V gene: TRBV10-3; CDR3 protein: CAISRVQGASGNTIYF
V gene: TRBV2; CDR3 protein: CASSVGGPNYNSPLHF
V gene: TRBV12-3/TRBV12-4; CDR3 protein: CASSFGLAVTDTQYF
V gene: TRBV9; CDR3 protein: CASSAATGELFF
V gene: TRBV2; CDR3 protein: CASSNDRGFYGYTF
V gene: TRBV7-9; CDR3 protein: CASSFPGQSYEQYF
V gene: TRBV14; CDR3 protein: CASSLPRGKGTSNTGELFF
V gene: TRBV24-1; CDR3 protein: CATSDSLAGEQFF
V gene: TRBV10-3; CDR3 protein: CAISETGTAGNEQYF
V gene: TRBV20-1; CDR3 protein: CSASLSTGELFF
V gene: TRBV19; CDR3 protein: CASSNQGWYNEQFF
V gene: TRBV24-1; CDR3 protein: CATSDGRGFATEQFF
V gene: TRBV5-1; CDR3 protein: CASSLDASSTEAFF
V gene: TRBV12-3/TRBV12-4; CDR3 protein: CASSLLGASNQPQHF
V gene: TRBV5-1; CDR3 protein: CASSLEVFNQPQHF
V gene: TRBV19; CDR3 protein: CASSIPSGQGGQPQHF
V gene: TRBV7-9; CDR3 protein: CASSLVRGSPSYGYTF
V gene: TRBV10-3; CDR3 protein: CANSQGSGSYNEQFF
V gene: TRBV7-9; CDR3 protein: CASSFFPEAFF
V gene: TRBV2; CDR3 protein: CATRLTSGGAETQYF
V gene: TRBV5-6; CDR3 protein: CASSLDGTGDYGYTF
V gene: TRBV7-8; CDR3 protein: CASSHRGNNQPQHF
V gene: TRBV10-1; CDR3 protein: CASSGGLAGRDEQYF
V gene: TRBV7-9; CDR3 protein: CASSLAGGTTEAFF
V gene: TRBV9; CDR3 protein: CASSGTTGDAEAFF
V gene: TRBV20-1; CDR3 protein: CSARVVNEKLFF
V gene: TRBV7-9; CDR3 protein: CASSPDWNTGELFF
V gene: TRBV7-9; CDR3 protein: CASSFRQGWDSETQYF